This TCR beta chain comes out of a study of response to subunit inactivated influenza vaccine. Worth noting for this clonotype: Its antigen remains unidentified.

Study-wide results and limits: Authors suggested each seasonal flu vaccination may recruit only limited numbers of new T cells.

CDR1 is SGHRS, CDR2 YFSETQ, per germline. CDR3 length: 15 amino acids. V trimming: 1 base; J trimming: 1 base; junction bases outside the gene matches: 2. One entry per CDR3 protein, called by TCRdb with MiXCR from the RT-PCR reads. The sample shows approximately 530,000 distinct CDR3 sequences, approximately 7.2% of them seen only once. The chain is built from TRBV5-1 and TRBJ2-5, with 9 positions matching TRBD2. Specimen: PBMCs from blood, collected about 24 months after vaccination. This clonotype was obtained from a man aged 50 to 75 who received an inactivated influenza vaccine. Here the CDR3 reads CASSLLAGFQETQYF. Here the CDR3 DNA reads TGCGCCAGCAGCTTGCTAGCGGGGTTCCAAGAGACCCAGTACTTC.